This T cell receptor (beta chain) was identified in a study of control samples from healthy donors and cancer patients. Measured with immunoSEQ multiplex PCR; TCRdb has only the in-frame clones, and not every one. Of some 90,000 clones detected, roughly 86% appear once; the ten largest clones hold 0.95% to 1.5%. Germline V lookup: CDR1 SGHVS, CDR2 FQNEAQ. With 4 bases removed from V and 1 base from J, the gap between germline ends came to 13 bases. The length of the CDR3 is 15 residues. This clonotype was obtained from a woman aged 45-60 years in good health. The sequencing sample was made of blood. V is TRBV7-8 and J is TRBJ1-1; D may be TRBD1 (6 bases). CDR3 DNA: TGTGCCAGCAGCTCTCTGGGGGCAGGGAACACTGAAGCTTTCTTT. Amino acids: CASSSLGAGNTEAFF.